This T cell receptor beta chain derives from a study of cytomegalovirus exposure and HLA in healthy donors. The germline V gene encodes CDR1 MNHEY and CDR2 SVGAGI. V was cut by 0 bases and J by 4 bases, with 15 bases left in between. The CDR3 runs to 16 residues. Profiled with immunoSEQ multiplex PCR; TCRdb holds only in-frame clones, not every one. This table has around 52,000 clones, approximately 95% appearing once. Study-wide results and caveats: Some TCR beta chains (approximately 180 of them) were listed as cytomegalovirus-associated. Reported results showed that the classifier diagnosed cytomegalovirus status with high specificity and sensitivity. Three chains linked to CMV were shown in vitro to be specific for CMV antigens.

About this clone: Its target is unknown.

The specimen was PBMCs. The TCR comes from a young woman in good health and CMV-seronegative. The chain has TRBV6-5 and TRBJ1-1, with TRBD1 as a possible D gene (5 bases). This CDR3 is CASSYSPIDRSTEAFF. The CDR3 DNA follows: TGTGCCAGCAGTTACTCGCCGATAGACAGATCCACTGAAGCTTTCTTT.